These 4 T cell receptor beta chains came from one sample sequenced in a study of PD-L1 blockade in urothelial cancer. Libraries were prepared by immunoSEQ multiplex PCR; TCRdb keeps only in-frame clonotypes and omits some of them. The sample carries about 76,000 clones, 80% to 85% recorded once. The sequences come from PBMCs, collected around atezolizumab (anti-PD-L1) treatment. The source is an older man with urothelial cancer.

The chain combines TRBV7-2 with TRBJ2-2; the D is unclear. V lost 3 bases and J lost 1, with 6 bases in between. CDR3 length: 14 residues. Germline-derived CDR1 and CDR2 are SGHTA and FQGNSA. CDR3 nucleotides: TGTGCCAGCAGCTTTCTGCGGAACACCGGGGAGCTGTTTTTT. This codes for CASSFLRNTGELFF.

The V gene is TRBV5-1, the J gene TRBJ2-5, with TRBD1 as a possible D gene (5 bases). V was trimmed by 3 bases and J by 5 bases, leaving 17 bases between them. Germline V gene sequence: CDR1 SGHRS, CDR2 YFSETQ. The CDR3 consists of 15 residues. Written as DNA, the CDR3 is TGCGCCAGCAGCTCCCGGACACATCTGGGCGAGACCCAGTACTTC. The encoded protein is CASSSRTHLGETQYF. Drawing the rest from reference TRBV5-1 and TRBJ2-5, the complete variable domain is KAGVTQTPRYLIKTRGQQVTLSCSPISGHRSVSWYQQTPGQGLQFLFEYFSETQRNKGNFPGRFSGRQFSNSRSEMNVSTLELGDSALYLCASSSRTHLGETQYFGPGTRLLVL.

The chain uses TRBV7-9 and TRBJ2-3; 7 positions agree with TRBD2. The germline CDR1 and CDR2 sequences are SEHNR and FQNEAQ (reference sequence). The CDR3 is made up of 15 amino acids. V was pared by 5 bases and J by 6 bases, with 11 bases of the junction left unmatched. The CDR3 loop is CASSPTSALGDTQYF. The CDR3 DNA follows: TGTGCCAGCAGCCCTACTAGCGCCCTGGGGGATACGCAGTATTTT.

This clone was counted only a few times. The chain recombines TRBV2 with TRBJ2-7; the match to TRBD1 covers 8 bases. V lost 4 bases and J lost 5; bases outside the gene matches: 7. The CDR3 spans 14 residues. The V gene's germline CDR1 is SNHLY and CDR2 FYNNEI. As DNA, the CDR3 is TGTGCCAGCAGTGGAACAGGGGGGATCGACGAGCAGTACTTC. It yields the protein CASSGTGGIDEQYF.